The entry below gives a single T cell receptor beta chain sequence along with its context. Its antigen specificity is not known. There are no base qualities to consult, and no much larger clone falls within one base. This sample is drawn from a study of blood T cell repertoires in COVID-19 (dated by TCRdb to about 2020). Turning to the overall study: Samples from collaborators originated in the United States, Italy and Spain and spanned both the acute and convalescent phases of COVID-19. The dataset comprised deeply sampled blood TCRbeta repertoires from subjects exposed to, actively infected with, or recovered from COVID-19. Sample metadata almost always included a de-identified subject ID, COVID-19 status, age in years and sex. Samples came from the ongoing ImmuneRACE study (first 160 participants) plus 1,254 subjects from 6 global collaborators. Where available, HLA class I and class II types were obtained from metadata supplied by the sample provider rather than from assay-based typing. The prospective study material was composed of cDNA or gDNA derived from T cells, B-cell-depleted T cells, or PBMCs. A freely available public database, intended as a resource for researchers studying the immune response to SARS-CoV-2, is where the repertoires were released.

One collaborating source in Seattle enrolled patients during active infection and followed them longitudinally through the course of disease. Whole blood was collected in K2EDTA tubes by collaborating institutions according to the institutions' own protocols. For TCRbeta analysis, collaborator samples were shipped as frozen whole blood, as isolated PBMCs, or as DNA extracted from either sample type. The immunoSEQ Assay, a bias-controlled multiplex PCR, was used to amplify TCRbeta CDR3 regions from genomic DNA. The published analysis was carried out like this. The number of nucleated cells in each sample was estimated by amplification of reference gene primers within the assay. To quantify the absolute abundance of each unique TCRbeta CDR3 rearrangement, sequence reads were collapsed and filtered. Productive Simpson clonality was computed per sample as the square root of Simpson's diversity index over productive rearrangements. In its TCRdb copy, this immuneACCESS table keeps in-frame sequences only and misses some clones. Where compared with another copy, unresolved V genes explain less than half of these, and the others have no known cause. From that table come the V and J calls and clone size; the DNA was used to work out D and trimming. The sample profile shows 250,000 to 300,000 clones; roughly 90% of them were found once. Around 2.2% of the sample is in the top ten clones.

General conclusions and limits of the study: The quantity of clinical and demographic metadata differed by source and by participant and was supplied without curation.

This TCR was sampled from a woman in her twenties or thirties with COVID-19, enrolled during active disease. The sequenced sample was peripheral blood.

The CDR3 reads as follows: CASSYGTGQNTGELFF. The bases are TGTGCCAGCAGTTACGGGACAGGGCAGAACACCGGGGAGCTGTTTTTT. Here the chain combines TRBV6-5 and TRBJ2-2; TRBD1 lines up with 9 middle nucleotides. V ends up 2 bases short and J 1 base short, with an unmatched junction base count of 2. Via the germline V gene, CDR1 is MNHEY and CDR2 SVGAGI. The CDR3 runs 16 residues from the cysteine to the phenylalanine. Left in the record is the CDR3 DNA by itself, 48 bases read in frame from the first base.